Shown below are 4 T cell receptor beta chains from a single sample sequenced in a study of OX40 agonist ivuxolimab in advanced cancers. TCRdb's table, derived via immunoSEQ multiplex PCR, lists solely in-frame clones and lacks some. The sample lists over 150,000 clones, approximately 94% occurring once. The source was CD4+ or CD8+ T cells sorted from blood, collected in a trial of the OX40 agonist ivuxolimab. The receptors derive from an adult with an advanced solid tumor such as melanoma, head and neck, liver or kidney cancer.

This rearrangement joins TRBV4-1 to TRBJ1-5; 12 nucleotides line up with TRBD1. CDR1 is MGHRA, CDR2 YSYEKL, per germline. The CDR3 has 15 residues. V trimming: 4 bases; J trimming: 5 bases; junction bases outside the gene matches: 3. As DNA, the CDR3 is TGCGCCAGCAGCCCCGGGACAGGGGGCTATCAGCCCCAGCATTTT. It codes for CASSPGTGGYQPQHF.

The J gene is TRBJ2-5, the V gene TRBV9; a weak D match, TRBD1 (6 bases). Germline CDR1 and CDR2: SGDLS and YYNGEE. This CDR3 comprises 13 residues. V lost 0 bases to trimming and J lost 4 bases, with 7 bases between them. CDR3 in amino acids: CASSVDRAETQYF. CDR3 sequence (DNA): TGTGCCAGCAGCGTAGACAGGGCAGAGACCCAGTACTTC.

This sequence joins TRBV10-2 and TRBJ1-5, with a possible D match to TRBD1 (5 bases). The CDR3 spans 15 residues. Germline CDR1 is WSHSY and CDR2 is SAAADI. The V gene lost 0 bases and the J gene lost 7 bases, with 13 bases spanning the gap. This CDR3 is CASSESGGAGQPQHF. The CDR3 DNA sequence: TGCGCCAGCAGTGAGTCGGGAGGGGCGGGCCAGCCCCAGCATTTT.

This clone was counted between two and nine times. For the CDR3, the DNA is TGCGCCAGCAGCCAAGAAGGGCTAACACCTGGAAACACCATATATTTT. Amino acids: CASSQEGLTPGNTIYF. The genes are TRBV4-3 and TRBJ1-3; no clear D. This CDR3 spans 16 amino acids. V shed 0 bases and J shed 2 bases, with 11 bases lying between them. Germline CDR1 and CDR2: LGHNA and YSLEER.